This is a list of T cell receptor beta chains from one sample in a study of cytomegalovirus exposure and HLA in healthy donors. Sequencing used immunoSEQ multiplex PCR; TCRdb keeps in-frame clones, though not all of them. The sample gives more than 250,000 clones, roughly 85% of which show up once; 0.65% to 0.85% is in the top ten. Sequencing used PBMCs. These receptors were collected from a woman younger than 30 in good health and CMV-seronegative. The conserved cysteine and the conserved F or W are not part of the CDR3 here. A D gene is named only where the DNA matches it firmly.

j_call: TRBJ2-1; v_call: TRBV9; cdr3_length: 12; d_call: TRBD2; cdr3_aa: ASTPGLAYNEQF
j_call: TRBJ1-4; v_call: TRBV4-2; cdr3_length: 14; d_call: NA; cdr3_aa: ASSQDSGGGSEKLF
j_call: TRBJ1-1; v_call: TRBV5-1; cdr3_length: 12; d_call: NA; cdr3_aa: ASSLAGVDTEAF
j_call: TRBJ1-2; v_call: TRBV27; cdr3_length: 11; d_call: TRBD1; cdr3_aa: ASRTGEHYGYT
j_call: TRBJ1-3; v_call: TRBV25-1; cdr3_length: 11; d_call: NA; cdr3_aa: ASSDLSGNTIY
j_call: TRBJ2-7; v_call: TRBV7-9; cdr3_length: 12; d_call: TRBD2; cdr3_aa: ASSQGGFSYEQY
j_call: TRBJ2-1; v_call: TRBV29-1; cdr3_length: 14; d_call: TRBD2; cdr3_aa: SVPGLAWGAYNEQF
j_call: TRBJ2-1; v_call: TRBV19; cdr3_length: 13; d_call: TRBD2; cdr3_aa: ASGASGSLYNEQF
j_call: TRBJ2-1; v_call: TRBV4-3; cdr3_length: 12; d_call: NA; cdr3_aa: ASSQDLASYEQF
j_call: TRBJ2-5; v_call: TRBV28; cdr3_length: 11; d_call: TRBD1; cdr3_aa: ARTQGARETQY
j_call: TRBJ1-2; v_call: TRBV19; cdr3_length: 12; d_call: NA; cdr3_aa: ASSRDISLYGYT
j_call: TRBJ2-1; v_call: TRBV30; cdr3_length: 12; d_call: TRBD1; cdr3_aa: AWSPRTGGNEQF
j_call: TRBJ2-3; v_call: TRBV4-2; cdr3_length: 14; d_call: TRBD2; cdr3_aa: ASSQRPGGIADTQY
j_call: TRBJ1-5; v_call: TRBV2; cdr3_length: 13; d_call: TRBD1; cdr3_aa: ASSGTGSRNQPQH
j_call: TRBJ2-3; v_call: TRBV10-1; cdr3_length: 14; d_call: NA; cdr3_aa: ASLTSRQENTDTQY
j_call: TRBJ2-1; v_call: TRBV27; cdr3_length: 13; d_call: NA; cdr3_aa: ASRPDRSSYNEQF
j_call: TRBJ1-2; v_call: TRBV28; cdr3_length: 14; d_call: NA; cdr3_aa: ASSLEAVRANYGYT
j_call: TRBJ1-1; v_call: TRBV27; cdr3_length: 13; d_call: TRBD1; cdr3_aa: ASSTRTGANTEAF
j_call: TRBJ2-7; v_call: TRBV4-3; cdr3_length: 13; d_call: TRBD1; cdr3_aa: ASSPDRGRSYEQY
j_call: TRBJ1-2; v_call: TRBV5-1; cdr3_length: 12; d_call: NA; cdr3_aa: ASSLQTENYGYT
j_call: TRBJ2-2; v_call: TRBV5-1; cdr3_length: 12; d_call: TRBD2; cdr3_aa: ATPLAGNTGELF
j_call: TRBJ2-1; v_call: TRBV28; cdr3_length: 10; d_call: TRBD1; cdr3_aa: ASSQQGLEQF
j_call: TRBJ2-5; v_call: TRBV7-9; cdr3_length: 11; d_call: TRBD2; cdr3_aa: ASSWGTSETQY
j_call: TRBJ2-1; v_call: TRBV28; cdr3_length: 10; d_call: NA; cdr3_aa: ASSLAGNEQF
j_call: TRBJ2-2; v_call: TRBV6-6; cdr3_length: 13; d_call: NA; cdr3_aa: ASSSDTPNTGELF
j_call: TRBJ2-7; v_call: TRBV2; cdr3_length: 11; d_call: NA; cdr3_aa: ASSATRTGEQY
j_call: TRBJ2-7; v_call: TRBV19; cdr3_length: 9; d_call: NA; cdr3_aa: ASSRGYEQY
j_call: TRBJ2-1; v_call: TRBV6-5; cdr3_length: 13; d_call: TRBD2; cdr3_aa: ASSPRLAGGNEQF
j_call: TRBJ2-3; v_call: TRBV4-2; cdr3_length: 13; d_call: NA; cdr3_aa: ASSHKTGSTDTQY
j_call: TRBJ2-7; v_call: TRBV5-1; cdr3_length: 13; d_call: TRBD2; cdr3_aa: ASSLVLAGNYEQY
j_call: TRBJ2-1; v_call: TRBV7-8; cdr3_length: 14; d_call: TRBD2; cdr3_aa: ASSLEGLAYLNEQF
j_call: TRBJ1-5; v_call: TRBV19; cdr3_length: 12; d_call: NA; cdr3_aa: ASSMESGNQPQH
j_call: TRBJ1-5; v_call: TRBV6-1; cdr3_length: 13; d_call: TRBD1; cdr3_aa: ASSALQGAGQPQH
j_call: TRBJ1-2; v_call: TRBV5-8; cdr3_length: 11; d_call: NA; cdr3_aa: ASSLFYRDGYT
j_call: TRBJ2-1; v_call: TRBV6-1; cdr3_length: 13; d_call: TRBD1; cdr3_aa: ASRSGTGGFGEQF
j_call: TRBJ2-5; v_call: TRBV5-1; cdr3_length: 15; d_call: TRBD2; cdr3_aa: ASSLVLAGGPQETQY
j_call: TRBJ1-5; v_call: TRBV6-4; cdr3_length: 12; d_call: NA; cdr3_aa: ASSAGPQGQPQH
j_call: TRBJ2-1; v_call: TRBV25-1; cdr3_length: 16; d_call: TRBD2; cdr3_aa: ASSGSGRASLTYNEQF
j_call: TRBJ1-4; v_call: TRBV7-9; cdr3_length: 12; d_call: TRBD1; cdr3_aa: ASSHTGDNEKLF
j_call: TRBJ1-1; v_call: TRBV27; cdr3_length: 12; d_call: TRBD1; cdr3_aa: ASMGTGVFAEAF
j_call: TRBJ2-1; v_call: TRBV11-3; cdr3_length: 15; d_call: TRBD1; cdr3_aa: ASSLEGGTGIYNEQF
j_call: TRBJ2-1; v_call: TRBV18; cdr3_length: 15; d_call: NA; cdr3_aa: ASSPTRDPFSYNEQF
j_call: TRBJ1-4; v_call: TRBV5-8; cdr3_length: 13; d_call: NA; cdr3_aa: ASSLIQGTNEKLF
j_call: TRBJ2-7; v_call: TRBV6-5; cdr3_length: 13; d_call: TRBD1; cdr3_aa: ASSRTGANSYEQY
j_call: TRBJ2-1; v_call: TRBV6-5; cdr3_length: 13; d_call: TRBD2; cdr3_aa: ASRDRTSPAGEQF
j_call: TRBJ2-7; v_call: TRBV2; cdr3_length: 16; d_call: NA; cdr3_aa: ASSEGLGKWDNIYEQY